This is a list of T cell receptor beta chains from one sample in a study of cytomegalovirus exposure and HLA in healthy donors. Libraries were prepared by immunoSEQ multiplex PCR; TCRdb keeps only in-frame clonotypes and omits some of them. The data hold around 270,000 clones, with approximately 80% observed a single time. Sequences were obtained from PBMCs. These receptors were taken from a girl aged 2 to 10 in good health and CMV-seronegative. CDR3s include the opening cysteine and the closing phenylalanine or tryptophan. The D gene is left open where the match is weak. Where a row states a size, it is once, few, many or the class of an expanded clone; other rows omit it.

>TRBD2|few|TRBV27|TRBJ2-7
TGTGCCAGCAGTTTTGCTAGCGGGGGCTACGAGCAGTACTTC
CASSFASGGYEQYF
>TRBD2|NA|TRBV30|TRBJ2-3
TGTGCCTGGAAAAGAGCGGGGGGGGCCGAAGATACGCAGTATTTT
CAWKRAGGAEDTQYF
>NA|NA|TRBV27|TRBJ2-2
TGTGCCAGCAGTCCTCTTCGGAGCGGGGAGCTGTTTTTT
CASSPLRSGELFF
>NA|NA|TRBV5-6|TRBJ2-7
TGTGCCAGCAGCTCATTTTGGGCGGGCGAGCAGTACTTC
CASSSFWAGEQYF
>TRBD1|NA|TRBV27|TRBJ1-6
TGTGCCAGCAGTTCCCAGACAGGGATTGTTGATTCACCCCTCCACTTT
CASSSQTGIVDSPLHF
>NA|NA|TRBV10-3|TRBJ2-1
TGTGCCATCAGTGACTGGCAGGGCCCTTACAATGAGCAGTTCTTC
CAISDWQGPYNEQFF
>NA|once|TRBV2|TRBJ2-7
TGTGCCAGCAGCAGGGTGACAGGATTTACCACCACAATCTACGAGCAGTACTTC
CASSRVTGFTTTIYEQYF
>NA|NA|TRBV19|TRBJ1-4
TGTGCCAGTGCGGGCAGTGCAACTAATGAAAAACTGTTTTTT
CASAGSATNEKLFF
>TRBD1|NA|TRBV7-4|TRBJ1-2
TGTGCCAGCAGCTTAACCCGACAGGGGGACAGCTATGGCTACACCTTC
CASSLTRQGDSYGYTF
>NA|few|TRBV6-1|TRBJ2-1
NA
CASSEEWASGSKFF
>NA|few|TRBV5-4|TRBJ2-7
TGTGCCAGCAGCTTGGCCGGGATGCGGTCCTACGAGCAGTACTTC
CASSLAGMRSYEQYF
>NA|NA|TRBV10-3|TRBJ2-3
TGTGCCACTATAGGACATAGAGCGGGAGATACGCAGTATTTT
CATIGHRAGDTQYF
>TRBD2|once|TRBV5-4|TRBJ2-2
TGTGCCAGCAGCTCCGGACTAGCGAACACCGGGGAGCTGTTTTTT
CASSSGLANTGELFF
>TRBD1|few|TRBV6-1|TRBJ2-1
TGTGCCAGCAGTGAAGACTTCCCCCCTACAGGGGGCCTTGGAAATGAGCAGTTCTTC
CASSEDFPPTGGLGNEQFF
>TRBD1|NA|TRBV7-3|TRBJ2-6
TGTGCCAGCAGGAAGGACAGGGGCCTCTCTGGGGCCAACGTCCTGACTTTC
CASRKDRGLSGANVLTF
>NA|few|TRBV5-1|TRBJ1-5
TGCGCCAAGAACCAGGGGATTGAGAATCGGGGTTATCAGCCCCAGCATTTT
CAKNQGIENRGYQPQHF
>NA|NA|TRBV7-2|TRBJ2-3
TGTGCCAGCAGCTGGCTCAGGGTCTCAGATACGCAGTATTTT
CASSWLRVSDTQYF
>TRBD2|NA|TRBV5-4|TRBJ2-4
TGTGCCAGCAGCCCGTGGGGGGGATCCGGAAAGGGAGAGTACTTC
CASSPWGGSGKGEYF
>TRBD2|NA|TRBV7-6|TRBJ2-2
TGTGCCAGCAGCCCTAGACTAGCGGGGGCGAACGGGGAGCTGTTTTTT
CASSPRLAGANGELFF
>NA|NA|TRBV30|TRBJ2-5
TGTGCCTGGAGTGTACGCCTAGGCCAAGAGACCCAGTACTTC
CAWSVRLGQETQYF
>NA|NA|TRBV6-5|TRBJ2-1
TGTGCCAGCAGTTACTCTGGAGAATACAATGAGCAGTTCTTC
CASSYSGEYNEQFF
>NA|NA|TRBV6-5|TRBJ1-1
TGTGCCAGCAGTTACGTTCGGGGGACTGAAGCTTTCTTT
CASSYVRGTEAFF
>TRBD2|NA|TRBV10-3|TRBJ2-3
TGTGCCATCAGTTCCGGGACTAGCGGGAGGAGGAGCACAGATACGCAGTATTTT
CAISSGTSGRRSTDTQYF
>NA|NA|TRBV6-4|TRBJ2-2
TGTGCCAGCAGTGAGGGGGCGGCGACCGGGGAGCTGTTTTTT
CASSEGAATGELFF
>TRBD2|once|TRBV14|TRBJ2-7
TGTGCCAGCAGCCAAGATCTACTAGCGGGTCACGAGCAGTACTTC
CASSQDLLAGHEQYF
>NA|NA|TRBV2|TRBJ2-3
TGTGCCAGCAGGAAGGGGTCGGGCACAGATACGCAGTATTTT
CASRKGSGTDTQYF
>TRBD1|NA|TRBV5-1|TRBJ2-5
TGCGCCAGCAGCTTGGACAACAGGGGGCTGGAGACCCAGTACTTC
CASSLDNRGLETQYF
>NA|NA|TRBV19|TRBJ2-3
TGTGCCAGTAGTATCAGGCTCGGGAGTGTGTCCGATACGCAGTATTTT
CASSIRLGSVSDTQYF
>TRBD1|NA|TRBV5-5|TRBJ2-6
TGTGCCAGCAGCTTTACCGGACAGGGGATCCGTGTGGGGGCCAACGTCCTGACTTTC
CASSFTGQGIRVGANVLTF
>NA|NA|TRBV5-1|TRBJ2-7
TGCGCCAGCGGACAGCTCAACGAGCAGTACTTC
CASGQLNEQYF
>TRBD1|NA|TRBV6-1|TRBJ1-1
TGTGCCAGCAACCCGGGACAGGGACGAAGCACTGAAGCTTTCTTT
CASNPGQGRSTEAFF
>NA|NA|TRBV19|TRBJ2-1
TGTGCCAGTAGTGCGGGATCCTACAATGAGCAGTTCTTC
CASSAGSYNEQFF
>NA|NA|TRBV7-9|TRBJ1-3
TGTGCCAGCAGCATGACAGAGACAGGAAACACCATATATTTT
CASSMTETGNTIYF